The rows below give T cell receptor beta chains drawn from one sample of a study of blood T cell repertoires in COVID-19. Sequencing used immunoSEQ multiplex PCR; TCRdb keeps in-frame clones, though not all of them. The table lists around 270,000 clones, about four fifths of them singletons. The sample taken for sequencing was peripheral blood. Receptor source: a person between 65 and 80 years old with COVID-19, enrolled during active disease. Each CDR3 is given with its conserved first and last residue. Each record gives: J gene, V gene, CDR3 length, CDR3 protein.

j_gene: TRBJ2-7; v_gene: TRBV11-3; len: 16; CDR3aa: CASSLDRLWTGSEQYF
j_gene: TRBJ1-5; v_gene: TRBV30; len: 15; CDR3aa: CAWSGGEDSNQPQHF
j_gene: TRBJ1-5; v_gene: TRBV10-2; len: 15; CDR3aa: CASSERGGINQPQHF
j_gene: TRBJ2-1; v_gene: TRBV7-2; len: 16; CDR3aa: CASTRSGGSSYNEQFF
j_gene: TRBJ1-1; v_gene: TRBV19; len: 16; CDR3aa: CASSIQGAGTGPEAFF
j_gene: TRBJ1-4; v_gene: TRBV7-2; len: 16; CDR3aa: CASSRSPWGQVEKLFF
j_gene: TRBJ2-3; v_gene: TRBV29-1; len: 12; CDR3aa: CSVDAEVDTQYF
j_gene: TRBJ1-1; v_gene: TRBV11-1; len: 15; CDR3aa: CASSLGFRGDTEAFF
j_gene: TRBJ1-6; v_gene: TRBV19; len: 15; CDR3aa: CASSIFSRDNSPLHF
j_gene: TRBJ1-6; v_gene: TRBV28; len: 13; CDR3aa: CASMLDRNSPLHF
j_gene: TRBJ2-3; v_gene: TRBV5-8; len: 17; CDR3aa: CASSLAMTSGRLDTQYF
j_gene: TRBJ1-2; v_gene: TRBV6-1; len: 16; CDR3aa: CASSEGWGGGNYGYTF
j_gene: TRBJ2-3; v_gene: TRBV6-5; len: 16; CDR3aa: CASSYAASGWTDTQYF